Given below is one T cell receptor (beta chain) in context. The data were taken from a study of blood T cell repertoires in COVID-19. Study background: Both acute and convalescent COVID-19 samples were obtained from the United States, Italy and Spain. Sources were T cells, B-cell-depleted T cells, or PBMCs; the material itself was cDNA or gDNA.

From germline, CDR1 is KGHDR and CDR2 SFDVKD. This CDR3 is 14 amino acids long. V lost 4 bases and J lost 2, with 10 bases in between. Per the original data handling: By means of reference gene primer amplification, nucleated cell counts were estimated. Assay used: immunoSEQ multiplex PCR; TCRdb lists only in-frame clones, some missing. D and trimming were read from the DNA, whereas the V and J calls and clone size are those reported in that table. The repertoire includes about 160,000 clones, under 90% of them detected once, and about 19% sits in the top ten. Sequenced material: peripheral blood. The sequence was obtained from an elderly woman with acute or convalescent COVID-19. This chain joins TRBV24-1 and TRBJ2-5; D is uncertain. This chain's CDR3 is CATSDRDTQETQYF. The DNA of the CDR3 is TGTGCCACCAGTGACCGCGACACGCAAGAGACCCAGTACTTC.